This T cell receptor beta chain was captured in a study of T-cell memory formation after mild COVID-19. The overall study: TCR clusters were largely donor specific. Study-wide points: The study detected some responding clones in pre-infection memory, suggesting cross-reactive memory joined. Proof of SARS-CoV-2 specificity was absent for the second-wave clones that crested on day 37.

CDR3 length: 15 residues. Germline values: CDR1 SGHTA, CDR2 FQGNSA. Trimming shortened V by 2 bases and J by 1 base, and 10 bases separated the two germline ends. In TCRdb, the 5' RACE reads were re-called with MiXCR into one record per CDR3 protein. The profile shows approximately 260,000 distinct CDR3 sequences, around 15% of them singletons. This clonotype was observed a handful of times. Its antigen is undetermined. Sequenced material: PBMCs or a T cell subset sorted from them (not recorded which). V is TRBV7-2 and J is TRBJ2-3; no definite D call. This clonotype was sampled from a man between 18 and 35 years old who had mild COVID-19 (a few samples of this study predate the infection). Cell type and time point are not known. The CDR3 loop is CASSLPILRTDTQYF. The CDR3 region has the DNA TGTGCCAGCAGCTTACCGATATTGCGCACAGATACGCAGTATTTT. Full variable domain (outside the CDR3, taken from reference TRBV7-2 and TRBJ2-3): GAGVSQSPSNKVTEKGKDVELRCDPISGHTALYWYRQSLGQGLEFLIYFQGNSAPDKSGLPSDRFSAERTGGSVSTLTIQRTQQEDSAVYLCASSLPILRTDTQYFGPGTRLTVL.